The 10 T cell receptor beta chains below come from one sample, sequenced in a study of blood T cell repertoires in COVID-19. The data were produced by immunoSEQ multiplex PCR, yet TCRdb's version contains in-frame clones alone and is incomplete. Of about 150,000 clones listed, about 80% are singletons. Specimen: peripheral blood. The receptor source for this set is a man aged 45-65 years with acute or convalescent COVID-19.

The gene calls are TRBV6-5 and TRBJ1-2; D is possibly TRBD1 (6 bases). Germline CDR1 reads MNHEY; CDR2 reads SVGAGI. The CDR3 extends over 13 amino acids. V lost 6 bases and J lost 4, with 12 bases in between. CDR3 residues: CASSVTGPYGYTF. In DNA, the CDR3 is TGTGCCAGCAGCGTGACAGGACCCTATGGCTACACCTTC.

The rearrangement joins TRBV6-5 to TRBJ1-2, with 7 nucleotides matching TRBD1. V was pared by 7 bases and J by 4 bases, with 9 bases of the junction left unmatched. This CDR3 spans 14 amino acids. Germline V gene lookup returns CDR1 MNHEY and CDR2 SVGAGI. CDR3 bases: TGTGCCAGCAACCACCGGGACAGTGCCTATGGCTACACCTTC. Protein product: CASNHRDSAYGYTF.

This clone was found once. This chain uses TRBV19 with TRBJ1-1; 9 bases are a match to TRBD1. Losses at the gene ends were 7 bases for V and 3 bases for J; bases not matched to a gene: 12. This CDR3 spans 16 amino acids. Germline CDR1 and CDR2: LNHDA and SQIVND (reference sequence). CDR3 coding DNA: TGTGCCAGTACGAACAGGGGGCGCGTTCGGGACACTGAAGCTTTCTTT. Amino acids: CASTNRGRVRDTEAFF.

The V and J genes are TRBV24-1 and TRBJ2-5, with 8 nucleotides matching TRBD1. The CDR3 runs 15 residues. The V segment lost 3 bases and the J segment 2 bases; nucleotides outside the gene matches: 4. Per germline, CDR1 KGHDR and CDR2 SFDVKD. The CDR3 here is CATSDGQGSQETQYF. The CDR3, as DNA: TGTGCCACCAGTGATGGACAGGGCTCTCAAGAGACCCAGTACTTC.

The rearrangement uses TRBV20-1 and TRBJ1-4; 9 positions agree with TRBD1. The CDR3 has 15 residues. V lost 3 bases to trimming and J lost 8 bases; unmatched junction nucleotides: 10. In germline, CDR1 is DFQATT, CDR2 SNEGSKA (reference sequence). The DNA of the CDR3 is TGCAGTGCTAGTGCTTTGGGGACAGGGATCGAAAAACTGTTTTTT. This translates into CSASALGTGIEKLFF.

Here the CDR3 reads CASSSGTGGPEAFF. CDR3 bases: TGTGCCAGCAGTTCCGGGACAGGGGGCCCTGAAGCTTTCTTT. This sequence joins TRBV5-6 and TRBJ1-1; TRBD1 matches 12 bases. V lost 5 bases, J lost 6 bases, and 5 bases stayed unmatched. The CDR3 covers 14 residues. The V gene's germline CDR1 is SGHDT and CDR2 YYEEEE.

The chain joins TRBV5-1 to TRBJ2-3; 9 nucleotides line up with TRBD1. The trim removed 0 bases at V and 4 bases at J, leaving 6 bases unmatched. CDR3 length: 16 residues. Germline V gene sequence: CDR1 SGHRS, CDR2 YFSETQ. The CDR3 nucleotides are TGCGCCAGCAGCTTGGACGGGACAGGGAGGTCAGATACGCAGTATTTT. Protein: CASSLDGTGRSDTQYF.

The V gene is TRBV27, the J gene TRBJ1-5; 7 nucleotides match TRBD1. The J segment lost 3 bases and the V segment lost 4 bases, leaving 3 bases of the junction unmatched. This CDR3 has 14 amino acids. Germline V gives CDR1 MNHEY, CDR2 SMNVEV (reference sequence). This CDR3 is CASSSDRDNQPQHF. The CDR3 nucleotides are TGTGCCAGCAGTTCAGACAGGGACAATCAGCCCCAGCATTTT.

About this clone: The same CDR3 also results from other DNA sequences found in this sample. The rearrangement uses TRBV27 and TRBJ2-7; 8 positions match TRBD1. CDR1 and CDR2 from the germline V gene are MNHEY and SMNVEV (reference sequence). The CDR3 has 13 amino acids. Trimming cost V 5 bases and J 3 bases; bases outside gene matches: 3. CDR3 nucleotide sequence: TGTGCCAGCAGTCGACAGGGGAGCTACGAGCAGTACTTC. It codes for CASSRQGSYEQYF.

The gene calls are TRBV5-1 and TRBJ1-2, with TRBD1 matching 7 bases. With V trimmed by 0 bases and J by 8 bases, 13 bases remained unmatched. Germline V gives CDR1 SGHRS, CDR2 YFSETQ. The CDR3 spans 16 residues. In DNA form, the CDR3 reads TGCGCCAGCAGCTTGGGGGGACTTGACAGGGTCGGCGGCTACACCTTC. This sequence encodes CASSLGGLDRVGGYTF.